This T cell receptor beta chain was profiled in a study of cytomegalovirus exposure and HLA in healthy donors. For the study at large: In terms of ancestry, the Caucasian-associated cluster contained roughly 80% of the approximately 380 genotyped donors. Regarding the study as a whole: With DRB1 most and HLA-C fewest, TCR association rates differed between HLA loci in a later analysis.

In the case of this clone: The target antigen is unknown.

13 Jbeta primers and 60 Vbeta primers were used for the PCR. The repertoire was sequenced with immunoSEQ multiplex PCR; TCRdb's copy has only in-frame clones and lacks some. The table lists a few hundred thousand clones, over 75% of them singletons, with around 1.7% in the top ten. The V and J ends lost 4 bases and 4 bases, in that order; junction bases with no gene match: 10. Germline V gene lookup returns CDR1 SGHKS and CDR2 YYEKEE (reference sequence). The CDR3 has 16 residues. There were likely unrecorded immune exposures, though donors were nominally healthy when sampled. Sequencing was carried out using PBMCs. This TCR came from a man between 18 and 35 years old in good health and CMV-seronegative. V gene TRBV5-5 combines with J gene TRBJ2-5; 10 bases align to TRBD2. The CDR3, as DNA: TGTGCCAGCAGCGGTCTCGAGCGGGAGGGCCGAGAGACCCAGTACTTC. Encoded protein: CASSGLEREGRETQYF.